This T cell receptor beta chain was captured by sequencing in a study of T cells in tuberculosis. Study-level points and caveats: T cells binding CD1B-GMM tetramer weakly possibly escaped the sort.

TCRdb's copy holds only in-frame clones and misses some; the assay was immunoSEQ multiplex PCR. Of 80,000 to 100,000 clones in the sample, roughly 93% are singletons; the top ten hold under 2.5%. Sorting used thawed, overnight-rested PBMC stained with anti-CD3, a viability dye and GMM-loaded CD1B tetramer. The CD1B tetramers carried C32 glucose monomycolate purified from Rhodococcus equi. Before cryopreservation, the sorted PBMC lost their CD14-expressing monocytes. Each donor contributed 95,000 to 100,000 sorted tetramer-negative cells. CDR1 is MNHEY, CDR2 SVGAGI, per germline. There are 12 residues in the CDR3. Unmatched junction bases numbered 7, after V lost 9 bases and J lost 6 bases. This clone was counted between two and nine times.

This sequence originates from an adult woman with latent tuberculosis. V and J are TRBV6-5 and TRBJ2-7, with 8 bases fitting TRBD1. The sample taken for sequencing was CD1b-GMM tetramer-negative cells sorted from PBMCs. CDR3 bases: TGTGCCAGTAGGACAGGGAATCTCGAGCAGTACTTC. Protein product: CASRTGNLEQYF.